This record covers a single T cell receptor (beta chain). The data were obtained in a study of blood T cell repertoires in COVID-19. The overall study: The United States, Italy and Spain provided the acute and convalescent COVID-19 samples.

V gave up 2 bases and J gave up 7 bases; unmatched junction bases: 4. Per the germline V gene, CDR1 is SGHKS and CDR2 is YYEKEE (reference sequence). This CDR3 has 15 amino acids. The repertoire was sequenced with immunoSEQ multiplex PCR; TCRdb's copy has only in-frame clones and lacks some. The sample contains 150,000 to 200,000 clones, around 94% of which appear only once. Followed over time, Seattle patients had been enrolled while infection was active. The sequence was obtained from a man aged 25-45 years with COVID-19, enrolled during active disease. The specimen sequenced was peripheral blood. The V gene is TRBV5-5, the J gene TRBJ2-1, with 12 bases identical to TRBD2. CDR3 in amino acids: CASSLLAGGMNEQFF. The CDR3 nucleotides read TGTGCCAGCAGCTTACTAGCGGGGGGAATGAATGAGCAGTTCTTC.